This TCR beta chain was recovered during a study of CD39 and CD103 CD8 tumor-infiltrating T cells. CD8+CD4-CD45RA- cells, CCR7-positive or negative, formed the memory CD8 sort. Libraries were prepared by immunoSEQ multiplex PCR; TCRdb keeps only in-frame clonotypes and omits some of them. The sample consists of about 1,300 clones, approximately 80% of them appearing once. Sequencing was performed on CD8+ T cells sorted from blood. Subset: total memory CD8 T cells (CD45RA-CCR7+/-) from blood or uninvolved lymph node. The origin of this receptor is a human donor with head and neck squamous cell carcinoma.

CDR3 loop: CASSYSLAGTQETQYF. CDR3 DNA: TGTGCCAGCAGTTACTCACTAGCGGGAACCCAAGAGACCCAGTACTTC. The chain is built from TRBV6-5 and TRBJ2-5; 10 bases match TRBD2. The CDR3 has 16 residues. V shed 0 bases and J 1 base; nucleotides not matched to a gene: 2. Germline V CDR1 and CDR2: MNHEY, SVGAGI.